This entry describes one T cell receptor (beta chain). Its antigen is undetermined. Trimming stripped 6 bases from V and 0 bases from J, with 13 bases between. The CDR3 totals 15 residues. Germline V CDR1 and CDR2: SGDLS, YYNGEE. This PCR relied on a set of 60 Vbeta primers and 13 Jbeta primers. Original processing methods: A follow-up analysis tallied about 80 million unique TCR beta chains, roughly 11 million shared. TCRdb's copy holds only in-frame clones and misses some; the assay was immunoSEQ multiplex PCR. The V and J calls and clone size were taken over from that table, and D and trimming were inferred from the DNA. Of approximately 150,000 clones listed, around 85% are singletons. These data are taken from a study of cytomegalovirus exposure and HLA in healthy donors. Turning to the study itself: Early on, a data release was issued that held approximately 78 million unique TCRs from HLA-typed donors.

Study-wide results and caveats: The study listed roughly 160 cytomegalovirus-associated TCR beta chains. Most CMV-associated TCR beta chains appeared HLA-restricted in a later analysis.

Sample: PBMCs. The chain uses TRBV9 and TRBJ1-3; D is ambiguous. This sequence originates from a human donor in good health. CDR3 loop: CASTPSTDSGNTIYF. Written as DNA, the CDR3 is TGTGCCAGCACCCCTTCGACTGACTCTGGAAACACCATATATTTT.